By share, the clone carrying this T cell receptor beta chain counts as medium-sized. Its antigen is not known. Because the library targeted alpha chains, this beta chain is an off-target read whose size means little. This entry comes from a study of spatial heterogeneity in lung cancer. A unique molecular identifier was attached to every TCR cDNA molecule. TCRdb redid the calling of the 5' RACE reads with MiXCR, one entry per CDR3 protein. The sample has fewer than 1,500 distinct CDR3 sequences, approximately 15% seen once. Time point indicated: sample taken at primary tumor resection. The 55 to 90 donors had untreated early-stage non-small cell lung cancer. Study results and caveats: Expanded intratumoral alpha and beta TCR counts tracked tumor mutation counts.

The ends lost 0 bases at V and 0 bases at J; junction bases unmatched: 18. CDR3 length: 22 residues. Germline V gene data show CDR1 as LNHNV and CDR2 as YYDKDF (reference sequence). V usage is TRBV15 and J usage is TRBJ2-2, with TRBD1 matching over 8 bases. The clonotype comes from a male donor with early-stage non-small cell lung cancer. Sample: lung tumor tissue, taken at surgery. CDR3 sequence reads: CATSRERTGRLTPTSNTGELFF. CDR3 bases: TGTGCCACCAGCAGAGAGCGGACAGGGCGGTTAACCCCAACCTCGAACACCGGGGAGCTGTTTTTT. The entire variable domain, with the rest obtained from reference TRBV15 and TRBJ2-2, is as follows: DAMVIQNPRYQVTQFGKPVTLSCSQTLNHNVMYWYQQKSSQAPKLLFHYYDKDFNNEADTPDNFQSRRPNTSFCFLDIRSPGLGDTAMYLCATSRERTGRLTPTSNTGELFFGEGSRLTVL.